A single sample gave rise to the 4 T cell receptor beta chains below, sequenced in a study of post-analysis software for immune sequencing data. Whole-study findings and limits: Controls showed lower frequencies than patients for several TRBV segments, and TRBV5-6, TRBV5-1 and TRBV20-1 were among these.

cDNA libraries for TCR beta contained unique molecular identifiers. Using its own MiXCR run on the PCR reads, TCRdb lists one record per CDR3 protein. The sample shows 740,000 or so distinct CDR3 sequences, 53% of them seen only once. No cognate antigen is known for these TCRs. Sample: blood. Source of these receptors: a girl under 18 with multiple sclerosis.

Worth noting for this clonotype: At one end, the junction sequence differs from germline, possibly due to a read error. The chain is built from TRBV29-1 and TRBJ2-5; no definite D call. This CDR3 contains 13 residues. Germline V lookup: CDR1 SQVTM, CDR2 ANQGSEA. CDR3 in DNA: TGCAGCGTTGAAAGGCCCCCGGAACAGACCCGGTACTTC. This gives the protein CSVERPPEQTRYF.

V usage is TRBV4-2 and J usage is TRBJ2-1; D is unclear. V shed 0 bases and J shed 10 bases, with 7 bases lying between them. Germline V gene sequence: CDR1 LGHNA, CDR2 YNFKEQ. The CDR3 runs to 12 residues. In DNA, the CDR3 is TGTGCCAGCAGCCAAGACGGACCCGAGCAGTTCTTC. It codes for CASSQDGPEQFF.

CDR3 protein: CASSLSRGEIEQFF. For the CDR3, the DNA is TGTGCCAGCAGCTTAAGCCGAGGGGAGATTGAGCAGTTCTTC. The rearrangement joins TRBV7-2 to TRBJ2-1, with D perhaps given as TRBD1 or TRBD2 (5 bases each). This CDR3 is 14 amino acids long. Germline CDR1 reads SGHTA; CDR2 reads FQGNSA. V lost 2 bases, J lost 9 bases, and 14 bases lay in between.

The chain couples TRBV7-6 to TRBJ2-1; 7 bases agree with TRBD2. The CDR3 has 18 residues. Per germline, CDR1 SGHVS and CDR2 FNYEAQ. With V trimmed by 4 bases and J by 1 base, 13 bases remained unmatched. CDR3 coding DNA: TGTGCCAGCAGCTCGACGACCCGGGAGGCCGTATCCTACAATGAGCAGTTCTTC. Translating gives CASSSTTREAVSYNEQFF.